This T cell receptor beta chain emerged from a study of blood T cells in healthy people across ages. There are 15 residues in the CDR3. The V segment lost 4 bases and the J segment 4 bases; nucleotides outside the gene matches: 4. Germline CDR1 is MGHRA and CDR2 is YSYEKL. This clonotype has at least ten counts. As yet, its antigen is unknown. Combining a sample-barcoded 5' primer with a J-beta primer mix, a second PCR ran for roughly 7 to 11 cycles. MiXCR, applied by TCRdb to the 5' RACE reads, yields one record per CDR3 protein. The sample carries about 1.6 million distinct CDR3 sequences, roughly 32% recorded once. Study-wide findings and caveats: Per million T cells, TCR beta diversity dropped roughly linearly as age increased.

The sample comprised blood. This receptor was identified in a woman aged 25 to 39 in good health. J is TRBJ2-1 and V is TRBV4-1, with 10 bases matching TRBD2. The CDR3 region is CASSPPSGGYNEQFF. In nucleotides, the CDR3 is TGCGCCAGCAGCCCTCCTAGCGGGGGTTACAATGAGCAGTTCTTC.